These 8 T cell receptor beta chains share one sample of origin, sequenced in a study of CD8+ T cells in alopecia areata. cDNA serving as the sequencing template came from extracted, reverse transcribed RNA. The protocol was immunoSEQ multiplex PCR, while the TCRdb copy is restricted to in-frame clones and leaves out a portion. The sample yields roughly 260,000 clones, without any singletons. Cutaneous lymph node cells were pooled, and they were sorted using CD4, CD8alpha, NKG2D, NKG2ACE and other markers. The sequenced material came from CD4+ T cells sorted from a lymph node. The receptors derive from a C3H/HeJ mouse with alopecia areata. MHC haplotype here: H2-k.

A remark on this clone: Gene names and germline refer to mouse. The read terminates 4 residues ahead of where the CDR3 ends, so the germline J gene completes it. The chain couples TRBV13-3 to TRBJ2-5; perhaps TRBD2 as D (6 bases). Germline lookup yields CDR1 NNHDY and CDR2 SYVADS. Deletions cut 1 base from V and 3 bases from J, with 9 bases between. The CDR3 totals 14 residues. The CDR3 sequence is CASSDLGLQDTQYF. CDR3 DNA, as far as it was read: TGTGCCAGCAGTGATCTGGGGCTTCAAGAC.

In its sample, this clone was seen many times. Gene names denote mouse genes. The read comes to an end 4 residues before the CDR3 does, leaving the germline J gene to fill in the end. Other DNA sequences within the sample encode an identical CDR3. The V call is TRBV1, the J call TRBJ1-2; D is possibly TRBD1 (5 bases). The ends were cut back, 1 base at V and 0 bases at J, with 6 bases in the middle. The germline V gene encodes CDR1 NSQYPW and CDR2 LRSPGD (reference sequence). This CDR3 is 14 amino acids long. The CDR3 DNA, read in part, is TGCACCTGCAGTGCAGGGGGCTCAAACTCC. This sequence encodes CTCSAGGSNS. The complete CDR3 reads CTCSAGGSNSDYTF.

This clone was counted between two and nine times. Gene names follow the mouse nomenclature. The read comes to an end 4 residues before the CDR3 does, leaving the germline J gene to fill in the end. This sequence joins TRBV31 and TRBJ2-5; a possible D gene is TRBD1 (5 bases). Germline V lookup: CDR1 GKSSPN, CDR2 SITVG. Trimming shortened V by 1 base and J by 0 bases, and 11 bases separated the two germline ends. The CDR3 is 15 residues long. CDR3 region: CAWSPPRGNQDTQYF. The sequenced CDR3 bases are TGTGCCTGGAGTCCGCCGAGGGGTAACCAAGAC.

Points on this clone: Germline and genes: mouse. From the germline J gene comes the end of the CDR3, since the read stops 4 residues before it. The chain carries TRBV19 and TRBJ1-2, with 8 bases identical to TRBD1. Germline V CDR1 and CDR2: FNHDT, SITEND (reference sequence). V lost 4 bases and J lost 4; bases outside the gene matches: 3. The CDR3 sequence is 13 residues long. CDR3 amino acids: CASSRTGISDYTF. CDR3 DNA (partial): TGTGCCAGCAGTCGGACAGGGATCTCC.

This clone was observed a few times. Gene names and germline refer to mouse. The CDR3 goes on 4 residues after the read ends, and that part is filled in from the germline J gene. This rearrangement joins TRBV19 to TRBJ2-3; D not resolved. CDR3 length: 13 amino acids. Germline V gives CDR1 FNHDT, CDR2 SITEND (reference sequence). V dropped 6 bases and J dropped 0 bases, with 8 bases sitting between them. The CDR3 spells CASTTASAETLYF. The DNA read from the CDR3 is TGTGCCAGCACCACTGCTAGTGCAGAA.

This clone was recorded a few times. Gene labels here are mouse ones. The read terminates 4 residues ahead of where the CDR3 ends, so the germline J gene completes it. The chain couples TRBV14 to TRBJ2-3, with D tentatively TRBD1 (5 bases). The CDR3 covers 14 residues. CDR1 and CDR2 from the germline V gene are SGHDT and FRDEAV. Trimming removed 4 bases at V and 0 bases at J, with 9 bases between. The CDR3: CASSPTGSAETLYF. Partial CDR3 DNA: TGTGCCAGCAGTCCAACAGGTAGTGCAGAA.

Notes on this clone: These gene names are mouse names. The read finishes 4 residues shy of the CDR3 end, and the germline J gene is used to complete it. In the same sample, other DNA sequences code for this CDR3. This chain links TRBV13-1 with TRBJ2-3; 8 bases align to TRBD1. Unmatched junction bases numbered 0, after V lost 0 bases and J lost 0 bases. The CDR3 runs 15 residues. Germline V gene lookup returns CDR1 NSHNY and CDR2 SYGAGN. The chain's CDR3 is CASSDDRGSAETLYF. The CDR3 DNA, read in part, is TGTGCCAGCAGTGATGACAGGGGGAGTGCAGAA.

This clone was counted between two and nine times. The gene names given are mouse names. The CDR3 end lies 4 residues beyond the end of the read and is filled in from the germline J gene. The chain has TRBV13-1 and TRBJ2-7; the D is unclear. V lost 4 bases and J lost 0, with 11 bases in between. The CDR3 length is 14 residues. Germline V gene lookup returns CDR1 NSHNY and CDR2 SYGAGN. The CDR3 sequence is CASSTTISSYEQYF. The sequenced part of the CDR3 DNA is TGTGCCAGCAGTACGACAATTAGCTCCTAT.